The clone carrying this T cell receptor (beta chain) was counted a single time. This table comes from immunoSEQ multiplex PCR, and its TCRdb copy is limited to in-frame clones, with some not included. This sample yields about 190,000 clones, of which about nine tenths are seen a single time; 1.1% belongs to the top ten. Germline CDR1 and CDR2: SGHRS and YFSETQ. Between the trimmed V and J ends, which lost 4 bases and 0 bases, there was a span of 17 bases. The CDR3 has 17 residues. This specimen belongs to a study of blood T cell repertoires in COVID-19. The sequence derives from a man younger than 45 with acute or convalescent COVID-19. V usage is TRBV5-1 and J usage is TRBJ1-3; TRBD1 might be the D (5 bases). The specimen was peripheral blood. CDR3 sequence: CASSPDLGGYSGNTIYF. DNA for the CDR3: TGCGCCAGCAGCCCGGACCTGGGGGGTTACTCTGGAAACACCATATATTTT.